This passage covers 9 T cell receptor beta chains from one sample sequenced in a study of T cells in Graves' hyperthyroidism and ophthalmopathy. Template material for amplifying TCR beta CDR3 regions consisted of RNA transcripts. HTBI primers were used for first-round RT-PCR of the TCR CDR3. TCRdb reprocessed the multiplex PCR reads with MiXCR, giving one entry per CDR3 protein. Of around 520,000 distinct CDR3 sequences listed, 14% were seen once; the top ten hold 17%. Source material: blood. The receptors originated from a woman between 18 and 30 years old with Graves' hyperthyroidism.

The J gene is TRBJ2-7, the V gene TRBV19; D is unresolved. The CDR3 length is 13 residues. V lost 3 bases and J 2 bases, leaving 8 bases between the germline ends. Germline CDR1 LNHDA, CDR2 SQIVND (reference sequence). CDR3: CASSIPPTYEQYF. CDR3 nucleotides: TGTGCCAGTAGTATCCCCCCAACCTACGAGCAGTACTTC.

The table lists this clonotype with many counts. J is TRBJ2-7 and V is TRBV5-1; 10 bases map to TRBD2. The V gene end was trimmed by 4 bases and the J gene end by 8 bases; junction bases not matched to a gene: 12. CDR3 length: 15 residues. Germline V CDR1 and CDR2: SGHRS, YFSETQ. CDR3 DNA: TGCGCCAGCAGCCCCGTCTTTAGCGGGAGGACACAGCAGTACTTC. Translated, it gives CASSPVFSGRTQQYF.

This chain connects TRBV19 to TRBJ1-5; D is possibly TRBD1 (5 bases). The V end lost 7 bases, the J end lost 2 bases, and 9 bases lay between the germline ends. Germline assignment: CDR1 LNHDA and CDR2 SQIVND (reference sequence). The CDR3 runs to 13 residues. CDR3 region: CASMSTGNQPQHF. The CDR3 nucleotides read TGTGCCAGTATGTCGACAGGCAATCAGCCCCAGCATTTT.

This chain uses TRBV19 with TRBJ2-1; D uncertain. Germline values: CDR1 LNHDA, CDR2 SQIVND (reference sequence). V dropped 3 bases and J dropped 9 bases, with 12 bases sitting between them. This CDR3 spans 13 amino acids. The CDR3 protein is CASSMLRHSEQFF. CDR3 in DNA: TGTGCCAGTAGTATGCTCCGACACAGTGAGCAGTTCTTC.

The chain couples TRBV5-1 to TRBJ1-5, with 9 positions matching TRBD1. CDR3 length: 14 amino acids. With 3 bases clipped from V and 6 bases from J, the junction kept 4 bases outside the gene matches. Germline CDR1 SGHRS, CDR2 YFSETQ. CDR3 protein: CASSSGTGSQPQHF. CDR3 DNA: TGCGCCAGCAGCTCGGGGACAGGGAGTCAGCCCCAGCATTTT.

This clonotype was recorded at least ten times. This chain connects TRBV9 to TRBJ1-2; D remains ambiguous. Germline CDR1 SGDLS, CDR2 YYNGEE. The CDR3 contains 12 residues. Between the trimmed V and J ends, which lost 3 bases and 5 bases, there was a span of 8 bases. CDR3 coding DNA: TGTGCCAGCAGCGCGTCAGTGTATGGCTACACCTTC. This sequence encodes CASSASVYGYTF.

CDR3 DNA sequence: TGTGCCAGCAGCTTAGGTTTAGCGGGAGGGCCGAAGTTCTTC. Amino acids: CASSLGLAGGPKFF. The gene calls are TRBV11-1 and TRBJ2-1; the match to TRBD2 covers 11 bases. Germline values: CDR1 SGHAT, CDR2 FQDESV (reference sequence). CDR3 length: 14 amino acids. V shed 1 base and J 14 bases; nucleotides not matched to a gene: 7.

This clonotype was counted many times. The chain employs TRBV28 and TRBJ2-7, with a tentative D call TRBD2 (6 bases). The CDR3 runs to 13 residues. V was pared by 8 bases and J by 5 bases, with 16 bases between. In germline, CDR1 is MDHEN, CDR2 SYDVKM. This CDR3 reads CASGGNSRHEQYV. The CDR3 region has the DNA TGTGCCAGCGGCGGGAATAGCAGGCACGAGCAGTACGTC.

There are a few counts of this clonotype. The gene calls are TRBV2 and TRBJ2-1; D remains ambiguous. The CDR3 consists of 14 residues. Looked up from germline, CDR1 is SNHLY and CDR2 is FYNNEI. The V end was cut by 3 bases, the J end by 8 bases, with 14 bases between. The CDR3 here is CASSDVVTSDEQFF. The DNA of the CDR3 is TGTGCCAGCAGTGATGTTGTAACGAGCGATGAGCAGTTCTTC.